The next 10 T cell receptor beta chains were all read from a single sample in a study of PD-1 blockade in mismatch repair-deficient tumors. TCRdb keeps only in-frame clones here, not all; method: immunoSEQ multiplex PCR. The table records approximately 130,000 clones, 86% of them present only once. Material: peripheral blood, obtained 44 weeks after starting pembrolizumab. These receptors originate from an adult with mismatch repair-deficient cancer.

The chain is built from TRBV2 and TRBJ2-5; 7 bases agree with TRBD1. This CDR3 contains 14 residues. The V gene end was trimmed by 5 bases and the J gene end by 4 bases; junction bases not matched to a gene: 7. Germline V gene sequence: CDR1 SNHLY, CDR2 FYNNEI. CDR3 amino acids: CASSSVPGGETQYF. The CDR3 DNA follows: TGTGCCAGCAGTTCGGTTCCAGGGGGAGAGACCCAGTACTTC.

This clone came up once. The CDR3 DNA sequence: TGTGCCAGCAGCGGGCCGGGACTAGCGGACACAGATACGCAGTATTTT. It encodes CASSGPGLADTDTQYF. The rearrangement joins TRBV11-2 to TRBJ2-3; 11 bases are shared with TRBD2. CDR3 length equals 16 residues. The V and J ends lost 5 bases and 2 bases, in that order; junction bases with no gene match: 6. CDR1 is SGHAT, CDR2 FQNNGV, per germline.

The chain uses TRBV5-8 and TRBJ1-2; a possible D gene is TRBD1 (5 bases). Trimming left V 0 bases short and J 10 bases short, with 16 bases between. CDR3 length equals 14 residues. Germline CDR1 is SGHTS and CDR2 is YDEGEE. CDR3 nucleotides: TGTGCCAGCAGCTTGGATGACAGTTCCTACCCCTACACCTTC. Amino acid sequence: CASSLDDSSYPYTF.

Judged by abundance, this clone is medium-sized. The chain has TRBV30 and TRBJ2-2, with TRBD1 identical over 7 bases. The CDR3 sequence is 14 residues long. The germline gives CDR1 GTSNPN, CDR2 SVGIG (reference sequence). The ends lost 2 bases at V and 7 bases at J; junction bases unmatched: 7. CDR3 coding DNA: TGTGCCTGGAGTAAGGGGACAGAGGTCGGGGAGCTGTTTTTT. It is translated as CAWSKGTEVGELFF.

The chain carries TRBV19 and TRBJ2-1; 10 bases are a match to TRBD2. V was pared by 5 bases and J by 3 bases, with 4 bases of the junction left unmatched. This CDR3 is 15 amino acids long. Per the germline V gene, CDR1 is LNHDA and CDR2 is SQIVND (reference sequence). The CDR3, as DNA: TGTGCCAGTAGTTTTCTAGCGGGAGACTACAATGAGCAGTTCTTC. Amino acids: CASSFLAGDYNEQFF.

V usage is TRBV6-5 and J usage is TRBJ2-5; D not certain. V was clipped by 0 bases and J by 0 bases, with 5 bases between them. CDR1 and CDR2 from the germline V gene are MNHEY and SVGAGI. The CDR3 contains 14 residues. DNA of the CDR3: TGTGCCAGCAGTTACTCGAATTACCAAGAGACCCAGTACTTC. Protein: CASSYSNYQETQYF.

This chain connects TRBV5-4 to TRBJ1-4; 10 bases line up with TRBD1. V lost 4 bases to trimming and J lost 5 bases; unmatched junction nucleotides: 2. Germline loops: CDR1 SGHNT, CDR2 YYREEE (reference sequence). The CDR3 consists of 14 residues. The DNA of the CDR3 is TGTGCCAGCAGCACGGACAGGGGGAATGAAAAACTGTTTTTT. It specifies CASSTDRGNEKLFF.

The CDR3 bases are TGTGCCAGCAGCTTAGGGAGGAACACCGGGGAGCTGTTTTTT. It encodes CASSLGRNTGELFF. V gene TRBV5-6 combines with J gene TRBJ2-2; TRBD2 might be the D (5 bases). The CDR3 is 14 amino acids. V was pared by 2 bases and J by 1 base, with 6 bases between. CDR1 and CDR2 (germline): SGHDT, YYEEEE.

In its sample, this clone was seen once. The chain carries TRBV12-5 and TRBJ2-7, with D maybe TRBD1 (6 bases). This CDR3 is built from 16 residues. Germline assignment: CDR1 LGHNT and CDR2 FRNRAP. Trimming shortened V by 7 bases and J by 2 bases, and 21 bases separated the two germline ends. The CDR3 is CASAPIWTELTYEQYF. The CDR3 nucleotides are TGTGCTAGTGCCCCAATATGGACAGAGCTTACCTACGAGCAGTACTTC.

The rearrangement links TRBV4-1 to TRBJ2-3, with 10 positions matching TRBD2. Unmatched junction bases numbered 12, after V lost 4 bases and J lost 5 bases. The CDR3 spans 17 residues. Per the germline V gene, CDR1 is MGHRA and CDR2 is YSYEKL. CDR3 sequence: CASSPLVKREGRDTQYF. The CDR3, as DNA: TGCGCCAGCAGCCCACTAGTTAAGCGGGAGGGCCGAGATACGCAGTATTTT.